This TCR beta chain originates from a study of T cells in Graves' hyperthyroidism and ophthalmopathy. Whole-study findings and limits: Ophthalmopathy was model-predicted a median about 6 months pre-onset.

This clonotype has at least ten counts. The antigen remains undetermined. Trimming shortened V by 6 bases and J by 3 bases, and 24 bases separated the two germline ends. This CDR3 spans 18 amino acids. CDR1 and CDR2 from the germline V gene are MDHEN and SYDVKM. Amplified regions were TCR beta CDR3 sequences from RNA transcripts. Using the HTBI primer set, a first-round RT-PCR was run on the TCR CDR3. TCRdb ran MiXCR on the multiplex PCR reads and lists one entry per CDR3 protein. The table lists roughly 720,000 distinct CDR3 sequences, approximately 15% of them singletons. Aged 18 to 65, the patients had hyperthyroidism that was newly diagnosed and had lasted under 2 months.

The chain joins TRBV28 to TRBJ1-5; possible D gene TRBD1, 5 bases. Sequenced input: blood. The clonotype originates from a man in his forties or fifties with Graves' hyperthyroidism. The CDR3 sequence is CASSPTLMGGANNQPQHF. CDR3 DNA sequence: TGTGCCAGCAGCCCGACCCTCATGGGAGGGGCGAACAATCAGCCCCAGCATTTT.